Described below is a single T cell receptor (beta chain) sequence and its context. Trimming pared 2 bases from V and 1 base from J, leaving 13 bases between. The CDR3 spans 16 residues. Germline loops: CDR1 MNHEY, CDR2 SMNVEV (reference sequence). This sample was taken from a study of T cell changes during pregnancy in multiple sclerosis. TCRdb's copy holds only in-frame clones and misses some; the assay was immunoSEQ multiplex PCR. Among tens of thousands of clones listed, about nine tenths were seen once. The source is a female donor with multiple sclerosis, enrolled in a pregnancy study. The sample in question was CD8+ T cells from peripheral blood mononuclear cells, obtained after pregnancy. V and J are TRBV27 and TRBJ2-3; D not resolved. CDR3: CASSLMGYAGTDTQYF. The CDR3 region has the DNA TGTGCCAGCAGTTTAATGGGTTACGCGGGCACAGATACGCAGTATTTT.